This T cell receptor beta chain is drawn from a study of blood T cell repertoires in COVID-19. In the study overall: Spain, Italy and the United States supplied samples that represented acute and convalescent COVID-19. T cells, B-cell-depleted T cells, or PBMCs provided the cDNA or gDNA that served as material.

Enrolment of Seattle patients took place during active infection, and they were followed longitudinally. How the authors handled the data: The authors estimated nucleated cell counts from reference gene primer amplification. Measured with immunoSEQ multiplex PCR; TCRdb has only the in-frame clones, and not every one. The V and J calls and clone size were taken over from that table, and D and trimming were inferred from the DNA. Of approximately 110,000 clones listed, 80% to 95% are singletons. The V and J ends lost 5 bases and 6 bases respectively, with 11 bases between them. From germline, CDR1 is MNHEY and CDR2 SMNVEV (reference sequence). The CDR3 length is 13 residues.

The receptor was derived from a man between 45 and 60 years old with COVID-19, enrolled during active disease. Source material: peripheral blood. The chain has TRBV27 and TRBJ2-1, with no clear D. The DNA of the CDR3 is TGTGCCAGCAGTCCCAGGATAATCAATGAGCAGTTCTTC. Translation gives CASSPRIINEQFF.